The 24 T cell receptor beta chains in this list originate from one sample, sequenced in a study of blood T cell repertoires in COVID-19. TCRdb's table, derived via immunoSEQ multiplex PCR, lists solely in-frame clones and lacks some. Of 120,000 or so clones listed, about four fifths are singletons. Material for sequencing was peripheral blood. All receptors come from a woman in her fifties or sixties with acute or convalescent COVID-19.

CDR3 DNA sequence: TGCGCCAGCAGCTTGGGGACAGGGTTGATCGATCAGCCCCAGCATTTT. Translation gives CASSLGTGLIDQPQHF. The chain joins TRBV5-1 to TRBJ1-5; 8 bases agree with TRBD1. Germline CDR1 SGHRS, CDR2 YFSETQ. The CDR3 sequence is 16 residues long. J was trimmed by 5 bases and V by 0 bases; bases with no gene match: 7.

The chain is built from TRBV28 and TRBJ1-1; a weak D match, TRBD1 (5 bases). The CDR3 sequence is 13 residues long. Germline V gene data show CDR1 as MDHEN and CDR2 as SYDVKM. V lost 2 bases and J 8 bases, leaving 12 bases between the germline ends. CDR3 region: CASSLPWTTEAFF. CDR3 sequence (DNA): TGTGCCAGCAGTTTACCTTGGACAACCGAAGCTTTCTTT.

V is TRBV7-9 and J is TRBJ2-3, with 10 positions matching TRBD1. Germline loops: CDR1 SEHNR, CDR2 FQNEAQ (reference sequence). V lost 2 bases to trimming and J lost 4 bases; unmatched junction nucleotides: 9. The CDR3 spans 17 residues. The chain's CDR3 is CASSLSHGQGGPDTQYF. The DNA for the CDR3 is TGTGCCAGCAGCTTATCGCACGGACAGGGGGGTCCAGATACGCAGTATTTT.

The chain uses TRBV9 and TRBJ2-6, with TRBD1 matching 10 bases. V lost 3 bases, J lost 1 base, and 4 bases stayed unmatched. The CDR3 is 17 residues long. The germline gives CDR1 SGDLS, CDR2 YYNGEE. This CDR3 is CASSGTGGWSGANVLTF. The CDR3 DNA follows: TGTGCCAGCAGCGGGACAGGGGGGTGGTCTGGGGCCAACGTCCTGACTTTC.

This clone was observed a few times. The chain is built from TRBV6-5 and TRBJ2-5; possible D gene TRBD1, 6 bases. Trimming removed 3 bases from V and 8 bases from J, with 16 bases in between. CDR1 and CDR2 (germline): MNHEY, SVGAGI. CDR3 length: 14 residues. CDR3 sequence reads: CASSYALTGSTQYF. CDR3 in DNA: TGTGCCAGCAGTTATGCCCTAACAGGGTCAACCCAGTACTTC.

This chain joins TRBV6-5 and TRBJ1-1; 9 nucleotides align to TRBD1. Trimming removed 6 bases from V and 5 bases from J; junction bases left unmatched: 7. The CDR3 extends over 14 amino acids. Germline-derived CDR1 and CDR2 are MNHEY and SVGAGI. In nucleotides, the CDR3 is TGTGCCAGCAGAAAACAGGGGGCGCGGACTGAAGCTTTCTTT. Its protein product is CASRKQGARTEAFF.

This sequence joins TRBV3-1 (or the pseudogene TRBV3-2) and TRBJ1-2; no clear D. The CDR3 consists of 13 residues. V lost 2 bases, J lost 5 bases, and 9 bases lay in between. CDR1 is LGHDT and CDR2 is YNNKEL in the germline V gene (reference sequence). DNA for the CDR3: TGTGCCAGCAGCCAACAGCGAGTTTATGGCTACACCTTC. Its translation: CASSQQRVYGYTF.

The chain carries TRBV19 and TRBJ2-3; 12 bases fit TRBD2. The CDR3 consists of 17 residues. The V gene end was trimmed by 5 bases and the J gene end by 1 base; junction bases not matched to a gene: 7. Germline V gives CDR1 LNHDA, CDR2 SQIVND (reference sequence). CDR3 bases: TGTGCCAGTAGTTCCAGACTAGCGGGGGAGGGCACAGATACGCAGTATTTT. Its protein product is CASSSRLAGEGTDTQYF.

This clone has just a few counts. V is TRBV6-5 and J is TRBJ2-3; 11 positions agree with TRBD2. CDR3 length: 16 amino acids. Germline V gives CDR1 MNHEY, CDR2 SVGAGI. V was pared by 4 bases and J by 3 bases, with 6 bases of the junction left unmatched. CDR3 amino acids: CASSSLAGGGTDTQYF. In DNA, the CDR3 is TGTGCCAGCAGTTCCCTAGCGGGGGGCGGAACAGATACGCAGTATTTT.

This clone was seen a handful of times. The gene calls are TRBV30 and TRBJ1-6, with TRBD1 matching over 12 bases. The junction had 15 bases not matched to a gene; V was cut back by 3 bases and J by 9 bases. Germline V CDR1 and CDR2: GTSNPN, SVGIG (reference sequence). The CDR3 totals 18 residues. The DNA for the CDR3 is TGTGCCTGGAGACCGGGACAGGGGGCTGGGTGGGCGAGTTCACCCCTCCACTTT. Its protein product is CAWRPGQGAGWASSPLHF.

V gene TRBV7-8 combines with J gene TRBJ1-5, with 8 bases identical to TRBD1. The junction had 6 bases not matched to a gene; V was cut back by 5 bases and J by 3 bases. The germline V gene has CDR1 SGHVS and CDR2 FQNEAQ. CDR3 size: 15 residues. The CDR3 loop is CASSAGTGNNQPQHF. Here the CDR3 DNA reads TGTGCCAGCAGCGCCGGGACAGGCAACAATCAGCCCCAGCATTTT.

The chain uses TRBV6-5 and TRBJ2-7; 8 bases agree with TRBD2. V shed 4 bases, J shed 4 bases, and the junction held 6 bases outside the gene matches. The CDR3 is 14 amino acids. The germline gives CDR1 MNHEY, CDR2 SVGAGI. The CDR3 DNA reads as TGTGCCAGCAGTTCCACGGGGGGGCGATACGAGCAGTACTTC. This translates into CASSSTGGRYEQYF.

This chain joins TRBV18 and TRBJ2-1; 10 bases are a match to TRBD1. V was pared by 3 bases and J by 5 bases, with 4 bases of the junction left unmatched. CDR3 length equals 15 residues. Germline CDR1 KGHSH, CDR2 LQKENI. CDR3: CASSPLGQGNNEQFF. CDR3 nucleotide sequence: TGTGCCAGCTCACCCTTGGGACAGGGGAACAATGAGCAGTTCTTC.

This clone has just a few counts. The V gene is TRBV6-4, the J gene TRBJ1-1; D is perhaps TRBD1 (5 bases). CDR1 MRHNA and CDR2 SNTAGT come from the germline V gene. The CDR3 runs 13 residues. The V end was cut by 5 bases, the J end by 6 bases, with 13 bases between. The CDR3 loop is CASSRDQGSEAFF. The CDR3 DNA reads as TGTGCCAGCAGTCGAGATCAGGGTTCTGAAGCTTTCTTT.

The V call is TRBV25-1, the J call TRBJ1-3; 8 bases fit TRBD1. Losses at the gene ends were 10 bases for V and 0 bases for J; bases not matched to a gene: 5. Germline V gives CDR1 MGHDK, CDR2 SYGVNS. The length of the CDR3 is 14 residues. The CDR3 coding sequence is TGTGCCACTAAACAGGGGGGCTCTGGAAACACCATATATTTT. Protein product: CATKQGGSGNTIYF.

This chain uses TRBV28 with TRBJ1-1; D call uncertain. The CDR3 loop spans 16 amino acids. V was clipped by 6 bases and J by 0 bases, with 17 bases between them. Germline V gene lookup returns CDR1 MDHEN and CDR2 SYDVKM. Written as DNA, the CDR3 is TGTGCCAGCAGCCGGGAAATGACGACTTTGAACACTGAAGCTTTCTTT. This gives the protein CASSREMTTLNTEAFF.

This chain connects TRBV19 to TRBJ1-5, with D perhaps TRBD1 (5 bases). The CDR3 has 12 amino acids. Per germline, CDR1 LNHDA and CDR2 SQIVND (reference sequence). V lost 5 bases to trimming and J lost 7 bases, with 9 bases between them. CDR3 protein: CASSSPGQPQHF. The CDR3, as DNA: TGTGCCAGTAGTTCCCCAGGGCAGCCCCAGCATTTT.

The rearrangement links TRBV18 to TRBJ1-5, with TRBD1 identical over 7 bases. The V segment lost 6 bases and the J segment 2 bases; nucleotides outside the gene matches: 7. This CDR3 has 15 residues. Germline V gene data show CDR1 as KGHSH and CDR2 as LQKENI. The DNA for the CDR3 is TGTGCCAGCTCCGGGGACAGCTCTGGCAATCAGCCCCAGCATTTT. This translates into CASSGDSSGNQPQHF.

The chain employs TRBV28 and TRBJ2-3; 8 bases are shared with TRBD2. Trimming at V came to 4 bases and at J to 2 bases, leaving 5 bases not matched to a gene. CDR1 MDHEN and CDR2 SYDVKM come from the germline V gene. The CDR3 is made up of 15 amino acids. The CDR3 bases are TGTGCCAGCAGTTCAAGCGGGAGTATCACAGATACGCAGTATTTT. Its translation is CASSSSGSITDTQYF.

In its sample, this clone was seen a few times. The chain joins TRBV28 to TRBJ2-2; 7 nucleotides line up with TRBD2. With 2 bases clipped from V and 6 bases from J, the junction kept 6 bases outside the gene matches. Looked up from germline, CDR1 is MDHEN and CDR2 is SYDVKM. The CDR3 contains 15 residues. This CDR3 is CASSLNGGGSGELFF. The CDR3 DNA reads as TGTGCCAGCAGTTTAAATGGGGGGGGATCCGGGGAGCTGTTTTTT.

The chain links TRBV11-2 to TRBJ1-1; possible D gene TRBD1, 6 bases. The germline CDR1 and CDR2 sequences are SGHAT and FQNNGV. With 2 bases removed from V and 3 bases from J, the gap between germline ends came to 7 bases. The CDR3 sequence is 13 residues long. CDR3 nucleotides: TGTGCCAGCAGCTTACAGGGGTACACTGAAGCTTTCTTT. Protein: CASSLQGYTEAFF.

V gene TRBV19 combines with J gene TRBJ2-3, with D perhaps TRBD2 (6 bases). Germline values: CDR1 LNHDA, CDR2 SQIVND (reference sequence). This CDR3 has 15 amino acids. Trimming took 0 bases from V and 4 from J, leaving 11 bases between them. The CDR3 spells CASSIDLGGADTQYF. The CDR3, as DNA: TGTGCCAGTAGTATAGACCTCGGAGGGGCAGATACGCAGTATTTT.

The chain carries TRBV3-1 (or the pseudogene TRBV3-2) and TRBJ1-4; TRBD1 matches 7 bases. The germline V gene encodes CDR1 LGHDT and CDR2 YNNKEL (reference sequence). The trim removed 1 base at V and 11 bases at J, leaving 7 bases unmatched. The CDR3 covers 14 residues. CDR3: CASSQGPGQIKLFF. The CDR3 DNA is TGTGCCAGCAGCCAAGGCCCGGGACAGATTAAACTGTTTTTT.

The V gene is TRBV4-1, the J gene TRBJ1-3, with TRBD1 as a possible D gene (5 bases). The CDR3 is made up of 15 amino acids. Trimming removed 3 bases from V and 2 bases from J, with 11 bases in between. From germline, CDR1 is MGHRA and CDR2 YSYEKL. The DNA for the CDR3 is TGCGCCAGCAGCCAGTCAGGGCAAACTGGAAACACCATATATTTT. Encoded protein: CASSQSGQTGNTIYF.